This T cell receptor beta chain was recovered during a study of blood T cell repertoires in COVID-19. As for the study in general: Acute-phase and convalescent COVID-19 samples originated in the United States, Italy and Spain. T cells, B-cell-depleted T cells, or PBMCs supplied cDNA or gDNA.

There are 15 residues in the CDR3. Germline CDR1 reads SGHNT; CDR2 reads YENEEA. V lost 5 bases, J lost 8 bases, and 9 bases stayed unmatched. Data came from immunoSEQ multiplex PCR; TCRdb stores just in-frame clones and leaves some out. The table shows roughly 100,000 clones, with 71% occurring only once. The source material was peripheral blood. The chain combines TRBV11-3 with TRBJ1-1, with 12 nucleotides matching TRBD1. The TCR comes from a human donor with acute or convalescent COVID-19. The donor label of this sample is uncertain. Written as DNA, the CDR3 is TGTGCCAGCAGCCCCAGTCCCGGGACAGGGGGCGAAGCTTTCTTT. This gives the protein CASSPSPGTGGEAFF.